The 4 T cell receptor beta chains given below trace back to one sample, sequenced in a study of post-analysis software for immune sequencing data. Study-wide results and limits: A few TRBV segments occurring more often in patients than controls included TRBV5-6, TRBV5-1 and TRBV20-1.

Unique molecular identifiers were built into the TCR beta cDNA libraries. TCRdb re-analysed the PCR reads in MiXCR, keeping a single row per CDR3 protein. The table shows a few hundred thousand distinct CDR3 sequences, with about a third occurring only once. Their cognate antigens are unknown. Sequencing was carried out using blood. These receptors came from a girl aged 5-17 years with multiple sclerosis.

CDR3 DNA sequence: TGTGCCAGCAGCCAAGATCGCAGGGGGCCCCAGCATTTT. It is translated as CASSQDRRGPQHF. The rearrangement joins TRBV3-1 to TRBJ1-5, with D maybe TRBD1 (6 bases). Germline V gene lookup returns CDR1 LGHDT and CDR2 YNNKEL (reference sequence). V was trimmed by 0 bases and J by 9 bases, leaving 9 bases between them. The CDR3 is made up of 13 amino acids.

This chain joins TRBV12-3 or TRBV12-4 and TRBJ2-5; D uncertain. There are 13 residues in the CDR3. V lost 9 bases and J lost 11, with 22 bases in between. CDR3 DNA sequence: TGTGCCAGTTCGGAACAACCTATTAAGGAGCAGTACTTC. This sequence encodes CASSEQPIKEQYF.

The chain carries TRBV2 and TRBJ2-3, with D maybe TRBD2 (5 bases). The germline CDR1 and CDR2 sequences are SNHLY and FYNNEI. The CDR3 sequence is 15 residues long. Trimming took off 5 bases at V and 0 bases at J, with 12 bases between the two ends. The CDR3 loop is CASSSEAASTDTQYF. Written as DNA, the CDR3 is TGTGCCAGCAGTTCGGAGGCCGCGAGCACAGATACGCAGTATTTT.

The chain couples TRBV6-5 to TRBJ1-2, with 9 bases aligning to TRBD1. The CDR3 spans 16 residues. Germline V CDR1 and CDR2: MNHEY, SVGAGI. J was trimmed by 8 bases and V by 2 bases; bases with no gene match: 12. The CDR3 coding sequence is TGTGCCAGCAGTTACGGGGGGTCCGGGACAGGGAGAGGCTACACCTTC. As protein: CASSYGGSGTGRGYTF.